A single sample is the source of the 31 T cell receptor beta chains below, sequenced in a study of T cell responses to AZD1222 COVID-19 vaccine. The protocol was immunoSEQ multiplex PCR, while the TCRdb copy is restricted to in-frame clones and leaves out a portion. This table has 150,000 to 200,000 clones, 88% appearing once. Sample: peripheral blood, taken 28 days after the second AZD1222 dose. These TCRs come from an adult who received the AZD1222 COVID-19 vaccine.

The V gene is TRBV21-1, the J gene TRBJ2-3; TRBD1, the table's D call, lacks a check against the DNA. TRBV21-1 is a pseudogene locus. This CDR3 has 16 residues. CDR3 sequence reads: CASSPPDRGRTDTQYF. CDR3 nucleotide sequence: TGTGCCAGCAGCCCCCCCGACAGGGGAAGGACAGATACGCAGTATTTT.

The gene calls are TRBV5-1 and TRBJ2-2, with 8 bases lining up with TRBD2. CDR3 length: 15 amino acids. The V gene end was trimmed by 4 bases and the J gene end by 0 bases; junction bases not matched to a gene: 2. CDR1 is SGHRS, CDR2 YFSETQ, per germline. This CDR3 reads CASSPGRANTGELFF. In DNA form, the CDR3 reads TGCGCCAGCAGCCCCGGGAGGGCGAACACCGGGGAGCTGTTTTTT.

This clone was counted between two and nine times. This chain links TRBV27 with TRBJ1-1, with a weak D call TRBD1 (6 bases). This CDR3 region has 14 residues. V was clipped by 1 base and J by 5 bases, with 11 bases between them. The V gene's germline CDR1 is MNHEY and CDR2 SMNVEV (reference sequence). The CDR3 protein is CASSLYGGKTEAFF. The CDR3 region has the DNA TGTGCCAGCAGTTTATACGGGGGCAAGACTGAAGCTTTCTTT.

The gene calls are TRBV2 and TRBJ2-3, with TRBD1 as a possible D gene (10 bases). Between the trimmed V and J ends, which lost 4 bases and 0 bases, there was a span of 38 bases. In germline, CDR1 is SNHLY, CDR2 FYNNEI. The CDR3 has 24 amino acids. The CDR3, as DNA: TGTGCCAGCAGTGTACCCTTAGGGACAGGGGAGCGGGAGGATCCTTCCACTAGCACAGATACGCAGTATTTT. The encoded protein is CASSVPLGTGEREDPSTSTDTQYF.

The chain carries TRBV3-1 (or the pseudogene TRBV3-2) and TRBJ1-1; the D is unclear. The V gene lost 1 base and the J gene lost 4 bases, with 7 bases spanning the gap. This CDR3 has 13 amino acids. From germline, CDR1 is LGHDT and CDR2 YNNKEL (reference sequence). CDR3 bases: TGTGCCAGCAGCCAAGCATCTGGCACTGAAGCTTTCTTT. Translating it yields CASSQASGTEAFF.

This rearrangement joins TRBV19 to TRBJ2-1; 7 bases map to TRBD2. Germline V lookup: CDR1 LNHDA, CDR2 SQIVND (reference sequence). The CDR3 totals 15 residues. V lost 7 bases to trimming and J lost 3 bases; unmatched junction nucleotides: 9. The CDR3 region has the DNA TGTGCCAGTAAGGCCCCGGGGGGTTTCTACAATGAGCAGTTCTTC. Protein product: CASKAPGGFYNEQFF. The full variable domain, completed using reference TRBV19 and TRBJ2-1, is DGGITQSPKYLFRKEGQNVTLSCEQNLNHDAMYWYRQDPGQGLRLIYYSQIVNDFQKGDIAEGYSVSREKKESFPLTVTSAQKNPTAFYLCASKAPGGFYNEQFFGPGTRLTVL.

This clone was observed once. The chain combines TRBV2 with TRBJ2-7; 8 nucleotides line up with TRBD2. The trim removed 2 bases at V and 0 bases at J, leaving 3 bases unmatched. The germline CDR1 and CDR2 sequences are SNHLY and FYNNEI. This CDR3 region has 15 residues. The CDR3 protein is CASSESLAVSYEQYF. The CDR3 bases are TGTGCCAGCAGTGAATCACTAGCGGTCTCCTACGAGCAGTACTTC.

This clone was detected only a few times. The CDR3 sequence is CASSRSGRDTIYF. The CDR3 DNA is TGCGCCAGCAGCCGCTCGGGGCGGGACACCATATATTTT. This chain joins TRBV5-1 and TRBJ1-3; D perhaps matches TRBD1 (5 bases). The CDR3 is 13 residues long. Germline V gene data show CDR1 as SGHRS and CDR2 as YFSETQ. V was clipped by 4 bases and J by 8 bases, with 13 bases between them.

The V gene is TRBV24-1, the J gene TRBJ1-4; possible D gene TRBD1, 5 bases. The CDR3 runs 15 residues. V was pared by 2 bases and J by 5 bases, with 11 bases between. Germline V lookup: CDR1 KGHDR, CDR2 SFDVKD. The DNA for the CDR3 is TGTGCCACCAGTGATTCTTCGGGACTGAATGAAAAACTGTTTTTT. Its protein is CATSDSSGLNEKLFF.

The V gene is TRBV9, the J gene TRBJ1-5; D gene uncertain. CDR3 length: 9 residues. Germline V gives CDR1 SGDLS, CDR2 YYNGEE. V was trimmed by 7 bases and J by 12 bases, leaving 8 bases between them. The CDR3 loop is CASAPLQHF. In nucleotides, the CDR3 is TGTGCCAGCGCACCGCTCCAGCATTTT.

The CDR3 loop reads CASGLAGDEQYF. The CDR3 DNA reads as TGTGCCAGCGGACTAGCGGGAGATGAGCAGTACTTC. This sequence joins TRBV28 and TRBJ2-7; 13 positions agree with TRBD2. The CDR3 extends over 12 amino acids. Trimming took 8 bases from V and 7 from J; bases not matched to a gene: 2. The germline gives CDR1 MDHEN, CDR2 SYDVKM.

The chain has TRBV27 and TRBJ2-2, with D possibly matching TRBD2 (5 bases). Germline CDR1 MNHEY, CDR2 SMNVEV (reference sequence). The ends were cut back, 8 bases at V and 6 bases at J, with 25 bases in the middle. This CDR3 has 17 amino acids. The CDR3 reads CASRRGSVAALPGELFF. Written as DNA, the CDR3 is TGTGCCAGCCGCCGAGGGTCGGTTGCGGCACTGCCCGGGGAGCTGTTTTTT.

The chain employs TRBV9 and TRBJ2-3; perhaps TRBD2 as D (5 bases). Per germline, CDR1 SGDLS and CDR2 YYNGEE. The ends were cut back, 0 bases at V and 4 bases at J, with 12 bases in the middle. CDR3 length: 15 residues. This CDR3 is CASSVGPWTSDTQYF. CDR3 DNA sequence: TGTGCCAGCAGCGTAGGTCCTTGGACTTCAGATACGCAGTATTTT.

The chain is built from TRBV5-4 and TRBJ2-7, with 10 bases that match TRBD2. After removal of 0 bases from V and 6 bases from J, the junction contained 12 bases not matched to a gene. The CDR3 contains 17 residues. Germline values: CDR1 SGHNT, CDR2 YYREEE (reference sequence). CDR3 sequence (DNA): TGTGCCAGCAGCTTGGCCTCCCAGACTAGCGGGTTCGGCGAGCAGTACTTC. It translates to CASSLASQTSGFGEQYF.

This chain joins TRBV9 and TRBJ2-7; tentative D call: TRBD2 (6 bases). The CDR3 contains 14 residues. Germline loops: CDR1 SGDLS, CDR2 YYNGEE. Deletions cut 1 base from V and 1 base from J, with 9 bases between. CDR3 nucleotides: TGTGCCAGCAGCGTATTCAGCGGGTCCTACGAGCAGTACTTC. Residues: CASSVFSGSYEQYF.

The CDR3 sequence: CASSTKVSGRAGTDTQYF. DNA for the CDR3: TGTGCCAGTTCGACTAAGGTTAGCGGGAGGGCCGGGACAGATACGCAGTATTTT. The rearrangement joins TRBV27 to TRBJ2-3, with TRBD2 matching 11 bases. This CDR3 comprises 18 residues. Germline CDR1 and CDR2: MNHEY and SMNVEV (reference sequence). The trim removed 9 bases at V and 3 bases at J, leaving 17 bases unmatched.

This clone has only a few counts. J is TRBJ1-1 and V is TRBV5-1; 7 bases agree with TRBD1. The CDR3 sequence is 16 residues long. Trimming cost V 4 bases and J 0 bases; bases outside gene matches: 9. Germline V gene data show CDR1 as SGHRS and CDR2 as YFSETQ. CDR3 nucleotide sequence: TGCGCCAGCAGCCAGGGGGGGGGCGCAATGAACACTGAAGCTTTCTTT. Translation gives CASSQGGGAMNTEAFF.

CDR3 amino acids: CASRGQGLTNTEAFF. CDR3 DNA sequence: TGTGCCAGTAGGGGACAGGGGCTCACGAACACTGAAGCTTTCTTT. The chain recombines TRBV19 with TRBJ1-1, with 10 bases matching TRBD1. This CDR3 is built from 15 residues. Trimming at V came to 6 bases and at J to 1 base, leaving 5 bases not matched to a gene. CDR1 LNHDA and CDR2 SQIVND come from the germline V gene (reference sequence).

This clone was seen more than once but under ten times. This sequence joins TRBV19 and TRBJ2-7; 7 bases are a match to TRBD1. In germline, CDR1 is LNHDA, CDR2 SQIVND (reference sequence). V shed 4 bases, J shed 6 bases, and the junction held 3 bases outside the gene matches. CDR3 size: 12 residues. The CDR3 protein is CASSTGQREQYF. The CDR3 DNA follows: TGTGCCAGTAGTACGGGACAGCGCGAGCAGTACTTC.

The V gene is TRBV19, the J gene TRBJ2-5; TRBD1 matches 7 bases. The junction had 3 bases not matched to a gene; V was cut back by 7 bases and J by 1 base. The germline CDR1 and CDR2 sequences are LNHDA and SQIVND (reference sequence). The CDR3 length is 13 residues. The CDR3 sequence: CASTGTAQETQYF. In DNA form, the CDR3 reads TGTGCCAGTACCGGGACAGCCCAAGAGACCCAGTACTTC.

The genes are TRBV7-2 and TRBJ2-1; TRBD1 aligns across 7 bases. Germline CDR1 reads SGHTA; CDR2 reads FQGNSA. The CDR3 runs 15 residues. V shed 10 bases, J shed 5 bases, and the junction held 14 bases outside the gene matches. The CDR3: CATAKGGPRDNEQFF. The CDR3 DNA follows: TGTGCCACCGCGAAAGGGGGCCCGAGGGACAATGAGCAGTTCTTC.

The chain combines TRBV12-5 with TRBJ1-3; D ambiguous. CDR3 length: 16 residues. The V gene lost 4 bases and the J gene lost 4 bases, with 17 bases spanning the gap. CDR1 and CDR2 from the germline V gene are LGHNT and FRNRAP. In DNA form, the CDR3 reads TGTGCTAGTGGTTGTGCGCCTAGGGCAGGAGGAAACACCATATATTTT. Residues: CASGCAPRAGGNTIYF.

The V call is TRBV4-1, the J call TRBJ2-5; 7 bases align to TRBD2. The CDR3 has 15 amino acids. Germline V gene data show CDR1 as MGHRA and CDR2 as YSYEKL. V lost 4 bases and J lost 6; bases outside the gene matches: 11. In nucleotides, the CDR3 is TGCGCCAGCAGCCCAGACCAGGCGGGAGCAAAGACCCAGTACTTC. Its translation: CASSPDQAGAKTQYF.

The chain links TRBV21-1 to TRBJ2-7; TRBD2 is the table's D call and was not checked against the DNA. TRBV21-1 is deemed a pseudogene. There are 12 residues in the CDR3. CDR3 loop: CSSSPRGNEQYF. The CDR3 region has the DNA TGTTCCAGCTCACCTAGAGGGAACGAGCAGTACTTC.

This chain's CDR3 is CASSRRARVDSYNEQFF. CDR3 nucleotides: TGTGCCAGCAGCAGAAGAGCTAGGGTTGACTCCTACAATGAGCAGTTCTTC. The chain uses TRBV7-2 and TRBJ2-1; no clear D gene. Deletions cut 5 bases from V and 0 bases from J, with 17 bases between. Germline lookup yields CDR1 SGHTA and CDR2 FQGNSA. This CDR3 is built from 17 residues.

This clone was counted between two and nine times. Other DNA sequences within the sample encode an identical CDR3. The chain has TRBV28 and TRBJ2-7; tentatively, D is TRBD1 (5 bases). V was trimmed by 5 bases and J by 1 base, leaving 6 bases between them. CDR3 length: 12 amino acids. Germline V CDR1 and CDR2: MDHEN, SYDVKM. CDR3 in DNA: TGTGCCAGCAGTCCAGGGTCCTACGAGCAGTACTTC. Amino acids: CASSPGSYEQYF.

Worth noting for this clone: The same CDR3 arises from other DNA sequences in this sample as well. The chain couples TRBV28 to TRBJ2-3, with unresolved D. Deletions cut 2 bases from V and 0 bases from J, with 6 bases between. The CDR3 is made up of 14 amino acids. In germline, CDR1 is MDHEN, CDR2 SYDVKM. CDR3 protein: CASSLAASTDTQYF. The CDR3 nucleotides read TGTGCCAGCAGTTTAGCGGCAAGCACAGATACGCAGTATTTT.

The V and J genes are TRBV9 and TRBJ2-2, with 8 bases matching TRBD2. The CDR3 contains 16 residues. The germline V gene encodes CDR1 SGDLS and CDR2 YYNGEE. The V gene end was trimmed by 0 bases and the J gene end by 2 bases; junction bases not matched to a gene: 3. The CDR3 spells CASSVVGRANTGELFF. CDR3 in DNA: TGTGCCAGCAGCGTAGTCGGGAGGGCCAACACCGGGGAGCTGTTTTTT.

This rearrangement joins TRBV5-5 to TRBJ2-3; D is unclear. CDR1 and CDR2 from the germline V gene are SGHKS and YYEKEE (reference sequence). V lost 2 bases to trimming and J lost 5 bases, with 6 bases between them. CDR3 length: 12 residues. DNA of the CDR3: TGTGCCAGCAGCTTTTTGGGAGATACGCAGTATTTT. It encodes CASSFLGDTQYF.

This clone was found once. CDR3 bases: TGCGCCAGCAGCCAAGACCGTGGGGGCTCTACGGCCGGCTACGAGCAGTACTTC. Its translation is CASSQDRGGSTAGYEQYF. The chain joins TRBV4-3 to TRBJ2-7; D is perhaps TRBD1 (6 bases). The germline V gene has CDR1 LGHNA and CDR2 YSLEER. V shed 0 bases and J shed 3 bases, with 21 bases lying between them. This CDR3 has 18 amino acids.

The chain has TRBV7-8 and TRBJ2-5; 11 positions agree with TRBD2. Germline CDR1 SGHVS, CDR2 FQNEAQ. This CDR3 is built from 16 residues. With 4 bases clipped from V and 4 bases from J, the junction kept 8 bases outside the gene matches. CDR3 sequence reads: CASSSTGTSGGETQYF. CDR3 DNA: TGTGCCAGCAGCTCGACAGGGACTAGCGGTGGAGAGACCCAGTACTTC.